Listed below are T cell receptor beta chains from one sample, sequenced in a study of cytomegalovirus exposure and HLA in healthy donors. Some clones are missing from TCRdb's copy, which holds only in-frame ones; the method was immunoSEQ multiplex PCR. The table records around 300,000 clones, about nine tenths of them present only once. The source material was PBMCs. The receptors shown here come from a young woman in good health and CMV-seropositive. CDR3s include the opening cysteine and the closing phenylalanine or tryptophan. The D gene is left open where the match is weak. The size entry is marked missing in some rows and otherwise reads once, few, many or a size class.

j_gene: TRBJ1-5; v_gene: TRBV28; d_gene: TRBD1; abundance: -; CDR3nt: TGTGCCAGCAGTTTATTAGGAGGGACAGGGGATCAGCCCCAGCATTTT; CDR3aa: CASSLLGGTGDQPQHF
j_gene: TRBJ1-2; v_gene: TRBV10-3; d_gene: TRBD1; abundance: -; CDR3nt: TGTGCCATCAGTGAGTCGACAGGGGGGGTTGGCTACACCTTC; CDR3aa: CAISESTGGVGYTF
j_gene: TRBJ2-4; v_gene: TRBV29-1; d_gene: -; abundance: -; CDR3nt: TGCAGCGTTGAAGGGTACAGCAAAAACATTCAGTACTTC; CDR3aa: CSVEGYSKNIQYF
j_gene: TRBJ2-5; v_gene: TRBV13; d_gene: TRBD1; abundance: -; CDR3nt: TGTGCCAGCAAAAGACAGGGTCCCCAAGAGACCCAGTACTTC; CDR3aa: CASKRQGPQETQYF
j_gene: TRBJ2-1; v_gene: TRBV27; d_gene: -; abundance: once; CDR3nt: TGTGCCAGCAGTTTATCGGGTGATGAGCAGTTCTTC; CDR3aa: CASSLSGDEQFF
j_gene: TRBJ1-1; v_gene: TRBV5-8; d_gene: -; abundance: -; CDR3nt: TGTGCCAGCAGCCTGACCGTGGGTGAAAACACTGAAGCTTTCTTT; CDR3aa: CASSLTVGENTEAFF
j_gene: TRBJ1-1; v_gene: TRBV27; d_gene: TRBD1; abundance: -; CDR3nt: TGTGCCAGCAGCTATCAGGGGGTAACTGAAGCTTTCTTT; CDR3aa: CASSYQGVTEAFF
j_gene: TRBJ2-7; v_gene: TRBV11-2; d_gene: TRBD2; abundance: -; CDR3nt: TGTGCCAGCAGCTTAGAAGGATGGGGTGCGGGAGGGATCGAGCAGTACTTC; CDR3aa: CASSLEGWGAGGIEQYF
j_gene: TRBJ1-1; v_gene: TRBV7-8; d_gene: -; abundance: -; CDR3nt: TGTGCCAGCAGCCCAGGGACCGAGAACACTGAAGCTTTCTTT; CDR3aa: CASSPGTENTEAFF
j_gene: TRBJ2-7; v_gene: TRBV7-2; d_gene: TRBD2; abundance: -; CDR3nt: TGTGCCAGCAGCTTAGCGACTAGCGGGAGGACCTACGAGCAGTACTTC; CDR3aa: CASSLATSGRTYEQYF
j_gene: TRBJ2-2; v_gene: TRBV7-3; d_gene: -; abundance: -; CDR3nt: TGTGCCAGCAGCTTACAGGGACACACCGGGGAGCTGTTTTTT; CDR3aa: CASSLQGHTGELFF
j_gene: TRBJ2-7; v_gene: TRBV5-8; d_gene: -; abundance: -; CDR3nt: TGTGCCAGCAGCTTGGGGGGTTTCACCTACGAGCAGTACTTC; CDR3aa: CASSLGGFTYEQYF